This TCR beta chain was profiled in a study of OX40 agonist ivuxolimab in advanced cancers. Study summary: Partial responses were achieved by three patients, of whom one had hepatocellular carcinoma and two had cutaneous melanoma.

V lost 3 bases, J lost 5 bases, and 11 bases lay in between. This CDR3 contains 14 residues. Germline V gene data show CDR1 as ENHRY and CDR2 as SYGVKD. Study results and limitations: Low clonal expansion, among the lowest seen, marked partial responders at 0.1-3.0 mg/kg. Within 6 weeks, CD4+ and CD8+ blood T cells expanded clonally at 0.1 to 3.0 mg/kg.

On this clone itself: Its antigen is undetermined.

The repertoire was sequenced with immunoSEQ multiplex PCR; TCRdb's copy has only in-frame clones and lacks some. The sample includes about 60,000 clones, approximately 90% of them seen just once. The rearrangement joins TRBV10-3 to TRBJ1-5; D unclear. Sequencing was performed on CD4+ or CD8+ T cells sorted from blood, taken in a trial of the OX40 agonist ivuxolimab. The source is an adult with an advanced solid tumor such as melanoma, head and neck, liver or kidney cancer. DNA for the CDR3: TGTGCCATCAGTGACCCTCCCAATGATCAGCCCCAGCATTTT. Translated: CAISDPPNDQPQHF.